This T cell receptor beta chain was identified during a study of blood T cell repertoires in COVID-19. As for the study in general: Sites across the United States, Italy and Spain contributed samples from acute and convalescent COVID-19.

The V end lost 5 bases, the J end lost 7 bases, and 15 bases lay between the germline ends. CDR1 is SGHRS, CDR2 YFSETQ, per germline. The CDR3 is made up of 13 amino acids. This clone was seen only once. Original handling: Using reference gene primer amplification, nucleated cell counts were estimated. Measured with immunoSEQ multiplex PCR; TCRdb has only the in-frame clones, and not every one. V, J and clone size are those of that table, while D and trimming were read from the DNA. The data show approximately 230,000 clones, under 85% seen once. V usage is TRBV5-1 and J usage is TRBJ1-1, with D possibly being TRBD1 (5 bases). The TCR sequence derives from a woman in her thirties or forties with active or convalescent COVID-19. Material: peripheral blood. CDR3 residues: CASSGEGRGEAFF. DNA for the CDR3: TGCGCCAGCAGTGGGGAGGGACGAGGTGAAGCTTTCTTT.